This paragraph reports one TCR beta chain. Its target is unknown. Germline V gene sequence: CDR1 SGHVS, CDR2 FNYEAQ. V gave up 0 bases and J gave up 6 bases; unmatched junction bases: 3. This CDR3 is built from 14 residues. TCRdb reprocessed the reads with MiXCR, giving one entry per CDR3 protein. Here the sample spans around 39,000 distinct CDR3 sequences, 52% being singletons. The sample comes from a study of T cell repertoires in cytomegalovirus infection. Sample: CD8+ T cells from cultured PBMCs, taken from culture after CMV antigen stimulation. The chain has TRBV7-6 and TRBJ2-3, with TRBD1 identical over 7 bases. This receptor was taken from a human donor in good health (CMV status not recorded). Some clones in this sample may be carry-over from other donors' samples. The CDR3 sequence: CASSLATGRDTQYF. For the CDR3, the DNA is TGTGCCAGCAGCTTAGCGACAGGGCGGGATACGCAGTATTTT.